This T cell receptor (beta chain) was sequenced during a study of blood T cell repertoires in COVID-19. Generated by immunoSEQ multiplex PCR, the TCRdb table keeps only in-frame clones and is missing some. The sample lists hundreds of thousands of clones, around 87% seen once, with 2% to 2.5% in the top ten. Germline values: CDR1 PRHDT, CDR2 FYEKMQ (reference sequence). The CDR3 contains 15 residues. The V end was cut by 2 bases, the J end by 0 bases, with 10 bases between. Sequenced input: peripheral blood. The TCR originated in a woman aged 60-75 years with COVID-19, enrolled during active disease. The chain is built from TRBV13 and TRBJ1-2; D remains ambiguous. The CDR3 DNA is TGTGCCAGCAGCTTAAAAGGGAGAACTAACTATGGCTACACCTTC. This codes for CASSLKGRTNYGYTF.